Each of the 22 T cell receptor beta chains below was sequenced from the same sample in a study of blood T cell repertoires in COVID-19. Repertoires were generated with immunoSEQ multiplex PCR, while TCRdb's copy carries only in-frame clones and drops some. The sample yields 35,000 to 50,000 clones, roughly nine tenths seen once. The sample taken for sequencing was peripheral blood. The receptors originated from a woman between 25 and 40 years old in a cohort sampled during active COVID-19.

The chain carries TRBV7-6 and TRBJ2-7; the match to TRBD2 covers 12 bases. V shed 3 bases and J 3 bases; nucleotides not matched to a gene: 3. Per germline, CDR1 SGHVS and CDR2 FNYEAQ. This CDR3 region has 15 residues. DNA for the CDR3: TGTGCCAGCAGCTTGACTAGCGGGAGTTTCTACGAGCAGTACTTC. Its protein product is CASSLTSGSFYEQYF.

The CDR3 coding sequence is TGTGCCAGCATCGAGGGGACAGGGGTGAATGAGCAGTTCTTC. Translation gives CASIEGTGVNEQFF. The gene calls are TRBV5-6 and TRBJ2-1, with TRBD1 matching 10 bases. V shed 6 bases and J 7 bases; nucleotides not matched to a gene: 7. The germline V gene encodes CDR1 SGHDT and CDR2 YYEEEE. CDR3 length: 14 amino acids.

The chain carries TRBV14 and TRBJ2-7; D unclear. Germline CDR1 is SGHDN and CDR2 is FVKESK. CDR3 size: 13 residues. Trimming pared 1 base from V and 2 bases from J, leaving 6 bases between. The CDR3 here is CASSQGRPYEQYF. The CDR3 bases are TGTGCCAGCAGCCAAGGGCGGCCCTACGAGCAGTACTTC. The full variable domain, with the rest looked up from reference TRBV14 and TRBJ2-7, is EAGVTQFPSHSVIEKGQTVTLRCDPISGHDNLYWYRRVMGKEIKFLLHFVKESKQDESGMPNNRFLAERTGGTYSTLKVQPAELEDSGVYFCASSQGRPYEQYFGPGTRLTVT.

The chain combines TRBV7-3 with TRBJ2-1, with 11 bases matching TRBD2. Germline trimming cut 6 bases from V and 4 bases from J; bases unmatched to any gene: 5. The CDR3 spans 15 residues. The germline CDR1 and CDR2 sequences are SGHTA and FQGTGA. In DNA form, the CDR3 reads TGTGCCAGCAGTTCTAGCGGGAGGCTTTACAATGAGCAGTTCTTC. This codes for CASSSSGRLYNEQFF.

The chain has TRBV24-1 and TRBJ2-3; the match to TRBD1 covers 8 bases. Germline loops: CDR1 KGHDR, CDR2 SFDVKD. J lost 7 bases, V lost 4 bases, and 6 bases had no gene match. The CDR3 has 14 amino acids. This chain's CDR3 is CATSDLRTGYTQYF. CDR3 DNA: TGTGCCACCAGTGACCTTAGGACAGGGTATACGCAGTATTTT.

The chain combines TRBV6-6 with TRBJ2-7; possible D gene TRBD1, 6 bases. Trimming took 8 bases from V and 1 from J, leaving 15 bases between them. Germline CDR1 is MNHNY and CDR2 is SVGAGI (reference sequence). This CDR3 region has 14 residues. The CDR3 reads CASRLTGSSYEQYF. The CDR3 DNA sequence: TGTGCCAGCCGTCTGACAGGATCGTCCTACGAGCAGTACTTC.

The chain employs TRBV29-1 and TRBJ2-7; TRBD2 might be the D (5 bases). The germline gives CDR1 SQVTM, CDR2 ANQGSEA. Trimming stripped 7 bases from V and 6 bases from J, with 16 bases between. This CDR3 is built from 12 residues. The DNA of the CDR3 is TGCAGCGCGGCGGCGGCTAGCCGCGAGCAGTACTTC. Encoded protein: CSAAAASREQYF.

This clone showed up just a few times. The chain employs TRBV28 and TRBJ1-1; D is perhaps TRBD1 (5 bases). The CDR3 consists of 12 residues. V lost 6 bases and J lost 6, with 11 bases in between. Germline CDR1 reads MDHEN; CDR2 reads SYDVKM. The CDR3 protein is CASRRQRSEAFF. In DNA, the CDR3 is TGTGCCAGCAGGAGACAGAGGTCTGAAGCTTTCTTT. Filled out from reference TRBV28 and TRBJ1-1, the complete variable domain reads DVKVTQSSRYLVKRTGEKVFLECVQDMDHENMFWYRQDPGLGLRLIYFSYDVKMKEKGDIPEGYSVSREKKERFSLILESASTNQTSMYLCASRRQRSEAFFGQGTRLTVV.

The V call is TRBV9, the J call TRBJ1-3; no reliable D call. The CDR3 is made up of 14 amino acids. Trimming removed 4 bases at V and 3 bases at J, with 11 bases between. Germline CDR1 is SGDLS and CDR2 is YYNGEE. The DNA for the CDR3 is TGTGCCAGCAGCCTCGGAGGGAGTGGAAACACCATATATTTT. Encoded protein: CASSLGGSGNTIYF.

This clone appeared once. The CDR3 DNA follows: TGTGCCACCAGCAGAACCCTAGATAGCACAGATACGCAGTATTTT. Amino acid sequence: CATSRTLDSTDTQYF. The V call is TRBV15, the J call TRBJ2-3; no definite D call. Germline-derived CDR1 and CDR2 are LNHNV and YYDKDF (reference sequence). This CDR3 comprises 15 residues. Deletions cut 2 bases from V and 0 bases from J, with 9 bases between.

The chain combines TRBV11-2 with TRBJ2-1, with TRBD2 as a possible D gene (6 bases). The CDR3 is 15 residues long. Germline values: CDR1 SGHAT, CDR2 FQNNGV. Trimming pared 1 base from V and 4 bases from J, leaving 11 bases between. The DNA for the CDR3 is TGTGCCAGCAGCTTAGGTCGGGAGAGATACAATGAGCAGTTCTTC. Amino acid sequence: CASSLGRERYNEQFF.

This clone was seen only a few times. The V and J genes are TRBV2 and TRBJ1-1; D might be TRBD1 (5 bases). Germline loops: CDR1 SNHLY, CDR2 FYNNEI. V was cut by 7 bases and J by 1 base, with 16 bases left in between. The CDR3 sequence is 15 residues long. This chain's CDR3 is CASIAGRLRNTEAFF. The CDR3 DNA reads TGTGCCAGCATCGCAGGGCGCCTTAGGAACACTGAAGCTTTCTTT.

This chain connects TRBV7-6 to TRBJ2-7; TRBD2 matches at 7 bases. V lost 5 bases, J lost 0 bases, and 7 bases stayed unmatched. The CDR3 extends over 15 amino acids. The germline CDR1 and CDR2 sequences are SGHVS and FNYEAQ. In nucleotides, the CDR3 is TGTGCCAGCAGCGAAAGAGCGGGACGCTCCTACGAGCAGTACTTC. It yields the protein CASSERAGRSYEQYF.

V usage is TRBV10-1 and J usage is TRBJ1-5; no clear D gene. The ends were cut back, 2 bases at V and 8 bases at J, with 13 bases in the middle. There are 14 residues in the CDR3. CDR1 is WNHNN, CDR2 SYGVQD, per germline (reference sequence). The CDR3 reads CASSEGQNVEPQHF. The CDR3 DNA sequence: TGCGCCAGCAGTGAGGGTCAGAACGTCGAGCCCCAGCATTTT.

The genes are TRBV6-5 and TRBJ1-4, with TRBD1 as a possible D gene (5 bases). Trimming removed 7 bases from V and 0 bases from J, with 12 bases in between. This CDR3 contains 15 residues. Germline V gives CDR1 MNHEY, CDR2 SVGAGI. CDR3 sequence: CASKAGGATNEKLFF. The CDR3 bases are TGTGCCAGCAAGGCGGGGGGGGCAACTAATGAAAAACTGTTTTTT.

V usage is TRBV27 and J usage is TRBJ2-7; D is possibly TRBD2 (5 bases). The CDR3 runs to 14 residues. Germline loops: CDR1 MNHEY, CDR2 SMNVEV (reference sequence). V was shortened by 2 bases and J by 4 bases, with 12 bases between the two germline ends. The CDR3 DNA sequence: TGTGCCAGCAGTTTAACGCGGGCCTGGTACGAGCAGTACTTC. As protein: CASSLTRAWYEQYF.

J is TRBJ1-1 and V is TRBV5-4; no clear D gene. Germline V gene lookup returns CDR1 SGHNT and CDR2 YYREEE (reference sequence). V was pared by 0 bases and J by 2 bases, with 14 bases between. The CDR3 loop spans 16 amino acids. In DNA, the CDR3 is TGTGCCAGCAGCTTGGGGCAGATAATCCAAAACACTGAAGCTTTCTTT. Protein: CASSLGQIIQNTEAFF. The whole variable domain, filled in from reference TRBV5-4 and TRBJ1-1, reads ETGVTQSPTHLIKTRGQQVTLRCSSQSGHNTVSWYQQALGQGPQFIFQYYREEENGRGNFPPRFSGLQFPNYSSELNVNALELDDSALYLCASSLGQIIQNTEAFFGQGTRLTVV.

V usage is TRBV6-6 and J usage is TRBJ1-5; TRBD1 might be the D (6 bases). V was shortened by 5 bases and J by 1 base, with 18 bases between the two germline ends. Per the germline V gene, CDR1 is MNHNY and CDR2 is SVGAGI (reference sequence). This CDR3 spans 17 amino acids. CDR3 protein: CASSPRIEQGSNQPQHF. The CDR3, as DNA: TGTGCCAGCAGTCCCAGGATTGAACAGGGAAGCAATCAGCCCCAGCATTTT.

The rearrangement uses TRBV3-1 (or the pseudogene TRBV3-2) and TRBJ2-7; TRBD1 matches at 8 bases. V was clipped by 2 bases and J by 3 bases; unmatched bases: 3. This CDR3 contains 14 residues. CDR1 and CDR2 from the germline V gene are LGHDT and YNNKEL (reference sequence). Written as DNA, the CDR3 is TGTGCCAGCAGCCAACTGGACAGGGTCTACGAGCAGTACTTC. Protein: CASSQLDRVYEQYF.

The chain combines TRBV7-8 with TRBJ2-7; D is undetermined. V dropped 1 base and J dropped 3 bases, with 7 bases sitting between them. From germline, CDR1 is SGHVS and CDR2 FQNEAQ. The CDR3 consists of 13 residues. In nucleotides, the CDR3 is TGTGCCAGCAGCTTAGGTGCGAACTACGAGCAGTACTTC. This codes for CASSLGANYEQYF.

The CDR3 bases are TGTGCCAGCAGCCCCCGTCTACCGAGACTAGCGGGAAACGAGCAGTACTTC. Its translation: CASSPRLPRLAGNEQYF. This rearrangement joins TRBV11-2 to TRBJ2-7, with TRBD2 matching 11 bases. The CDR3 spans 17 residues. Trimming at V came to 5 bases and at J to 5 bases, leaving 14 bases not matched to a gene. Germline V lookup: CDR1 SGHAT, CDR2 FQNNGV.

The rearrangement links TRBV9 to TRBJ2-2; D is possibly TRBD1 (5 bases). Germline V gene data show CDR1 as SGDLS and CDR2 as YYNGEE. Trimming took 0 bases from V and 6 from J, leaving 15 bases between them. CDR3 size: 16 residues. Here the CDR3 reads CASSVEGIRVAGELFF. The CDR3 bases are TGTGCCAGCAGCGTAGAGGGAATCAGGGTGGCCGGGGAGCTGTTTTTT.